The clone carrying this TCR beta chain was counted once. Trimming at V came to 8 bases and at J to 5 bases, leaving 11 bases not matched to a gene. Germline V gene sequence: CDR1 SGHVS, CDR2 FNYEAQ. This CDR3 contains 15 residues. The sample comes from a study of shared T cell receptors in the human thymus. The protocol was immunoSEQ multiplex PCR, while the TCRdb copy is restricted to in-frame clones and leaves out a portion. The table has approximately 580,000 clones, around 82% seen once; the top ten hold about 0.013%. Another study also made use of these data, one on human thymus T cells. That source notes: It was from resections taken during corrective heart surgery that the thymus tissue came. Among thymic and blood repertoires, usage of V and J genes appeared biased. As related research reported, thymic repertoires overlapped highly among unrelated individuals.

The rearrangement joins TRBV7-6 to TRBJ2-5; 10 nucleotides line up with TRBD1. Sequencing was performed on thymocytes. This TCR derives from a boy younger than two with a congenital heart defect. The DNA of the CDR3 is TGTGCCAGCTTCCACCCAGGGGGACAGGGGGAGACCCAGTACTTC. Translating gives CASFHPGGQGETQYF. The whole variable domain, filled in from reference TRBV7-6 and TRBJ2-5, reads GAGVSQSPRYKVTKRGQDVALRCDPISGHVSLYWYRQALGQGPEFLTYFNYEAQQDKSGLPNDRFSAERPEGSISTLTIQRTEQRDSAMYRCASFHPGGQGETQYFGPGTRLLVL.